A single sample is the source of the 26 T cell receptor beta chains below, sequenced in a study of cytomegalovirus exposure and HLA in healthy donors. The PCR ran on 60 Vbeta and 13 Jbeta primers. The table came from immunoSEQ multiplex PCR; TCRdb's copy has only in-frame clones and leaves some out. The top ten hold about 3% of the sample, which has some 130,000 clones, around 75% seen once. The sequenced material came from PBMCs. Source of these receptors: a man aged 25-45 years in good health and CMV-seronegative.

CDR3: CASRPGTLSNQPQHF. In DNA, the CDR3 is TGTGCCAGCAGACCCGGGACACTTAGCAATCAGCCCCAGCATTTT. J is TRBJ1-5 and V is TRBV27, with D tentatively TRBD1 (6 bases). The ends were cut back, 6 bases at V and 0 bases at J, with 12 bases in the middle. Germline V gene lookup returns CDR1 MNHEY and CDR2 SMNVEV (reference sequence). This CDR3 comprises 15 residues.

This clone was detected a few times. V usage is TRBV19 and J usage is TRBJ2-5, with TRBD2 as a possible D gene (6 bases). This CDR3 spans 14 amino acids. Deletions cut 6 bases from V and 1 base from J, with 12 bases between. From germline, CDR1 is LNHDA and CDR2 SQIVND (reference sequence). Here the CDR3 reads CASRPPGGQETQYF. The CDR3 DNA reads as TGTGCCAGTAGGCCGCCCGGGGGCCAAGAGACCCAGTACTTC.

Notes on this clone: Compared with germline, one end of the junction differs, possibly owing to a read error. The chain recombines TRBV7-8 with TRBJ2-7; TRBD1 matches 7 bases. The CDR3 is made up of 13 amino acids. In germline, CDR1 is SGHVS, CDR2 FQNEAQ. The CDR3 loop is CASSFGQAYDQYF. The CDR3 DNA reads TGTGCCAGCAGCTTCGGACAGGCCTACGATCAGTACTTC.

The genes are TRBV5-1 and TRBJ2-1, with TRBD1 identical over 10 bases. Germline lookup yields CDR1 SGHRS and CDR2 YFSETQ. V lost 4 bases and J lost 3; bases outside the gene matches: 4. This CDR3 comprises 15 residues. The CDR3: CASSTDRGDYNEQFF. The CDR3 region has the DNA TGCGCCAGCAGCACGGACAGGGGGGACTACAATGAGCAGTTCTTC.

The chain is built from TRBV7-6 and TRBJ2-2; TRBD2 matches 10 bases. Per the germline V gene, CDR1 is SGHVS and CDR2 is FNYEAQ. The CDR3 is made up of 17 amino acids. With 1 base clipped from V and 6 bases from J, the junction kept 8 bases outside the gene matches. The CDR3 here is CASSLGQAGGPPGELFF. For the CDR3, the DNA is TGTGCCAGCAGCTTAGGTCAAGCGGGGGGGCCACCCGGGGAGCTGTTTTTT. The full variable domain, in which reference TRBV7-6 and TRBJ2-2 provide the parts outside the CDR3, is GAGVSQSPRYKVTKRGQDVALRCDPISGHVSLYWYRQALGQGPEFLTYFNYEAQQDKSGLPNDRFSAERPEGSISTLTIQRTEQRDSAMYRCASSLGQAGGPPGELFFGEGSRLTVL.

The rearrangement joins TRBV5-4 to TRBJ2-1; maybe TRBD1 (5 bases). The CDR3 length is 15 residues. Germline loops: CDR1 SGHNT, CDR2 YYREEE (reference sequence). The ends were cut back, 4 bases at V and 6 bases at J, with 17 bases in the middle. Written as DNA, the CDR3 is TGTGCCAGCAGCCCAATTTGGCAGGGCGGCAATGAGCAGTTCTTC. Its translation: CASSPIWQGGNEQFF.

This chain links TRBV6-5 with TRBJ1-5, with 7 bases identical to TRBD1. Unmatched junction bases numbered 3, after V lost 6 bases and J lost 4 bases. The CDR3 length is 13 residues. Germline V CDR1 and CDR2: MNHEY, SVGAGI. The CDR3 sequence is CASSSQGNQPQHF. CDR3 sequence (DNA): TGTGCCAGCAGCTCACAGGGGAATCAGCCCCAGCATTTT.

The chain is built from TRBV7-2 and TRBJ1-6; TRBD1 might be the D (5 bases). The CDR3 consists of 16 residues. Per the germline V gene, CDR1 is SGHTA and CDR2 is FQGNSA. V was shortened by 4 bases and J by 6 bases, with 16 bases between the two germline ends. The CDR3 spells CASSSQGGVSNSPLHF. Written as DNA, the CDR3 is TGTGCCAGCAGCTCCCAGGGAGGGGTATCTAATTCACCCCTCCACTTT.

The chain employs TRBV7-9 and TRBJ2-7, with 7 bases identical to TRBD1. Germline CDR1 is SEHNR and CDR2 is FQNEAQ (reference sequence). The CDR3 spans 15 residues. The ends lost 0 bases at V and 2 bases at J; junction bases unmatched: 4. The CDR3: CASSLAPGTAYEQYF. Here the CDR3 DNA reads TGTGCCAGCAGCTTAGCGCCCGGGACAGCCTACGAGCAGTACTTC.

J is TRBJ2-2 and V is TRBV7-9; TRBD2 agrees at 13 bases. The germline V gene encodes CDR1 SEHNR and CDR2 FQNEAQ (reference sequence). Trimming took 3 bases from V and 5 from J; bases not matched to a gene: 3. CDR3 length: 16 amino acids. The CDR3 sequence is CASSLQLAGGTGELFF. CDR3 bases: TGTGCCAGCAGCTTGCAACTAGCGGGAGGGACCGGGGAGCTGTTTTTT. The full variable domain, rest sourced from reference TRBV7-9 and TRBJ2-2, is DTGVSQNPRHKITKRGQNVTFRCDPISEHNRLYWYRQTLGQGPEFLTYFQNEAQLEKSRLLSDRFSAERPKGSFSTLEIQRTEQGDSAMYLCASSLQLAGGTGELFFGEGSRLTVL.

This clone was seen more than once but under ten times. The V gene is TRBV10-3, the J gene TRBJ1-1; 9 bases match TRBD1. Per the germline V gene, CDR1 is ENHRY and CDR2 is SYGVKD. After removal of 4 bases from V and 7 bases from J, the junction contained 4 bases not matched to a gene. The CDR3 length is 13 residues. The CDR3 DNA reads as TGTGCCATCAGTGGGGACAGGGATGGTGAAGCTTTCTTT. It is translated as CAISGDRDGEAFF.

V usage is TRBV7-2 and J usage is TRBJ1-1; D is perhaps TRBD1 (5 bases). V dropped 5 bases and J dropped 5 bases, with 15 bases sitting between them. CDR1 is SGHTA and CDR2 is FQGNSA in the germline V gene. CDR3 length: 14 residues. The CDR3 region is CASSTTQGWTEAFF. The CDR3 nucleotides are TGTGCCAGCAGCACGACCCAGGGTTGGACTGAAGCTTTCTTT. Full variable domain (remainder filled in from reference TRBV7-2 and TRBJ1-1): GAGVSQSPSNKVTEKGKDVELRCDPISGHTALYWYRQSLGQGLEFLIYFQGNSAPDKSGLPSDRFSAERTGGSVSTLTIQRTQQEDSAVYLCASSTTQGWTEAFFGQGTRLTVV.

Here the CDR3 DNA reads TGTGCCAGCAGCCCCAGGACTAGCGGTTACAATGAGCAGTTCTTC. The encoded protein is CASSPRTSGYNEQFF. This chain joins TRBV9 and TRBJ2-1; 10 nucleotides agree with TRBD2. The CDR3 is 15 amino acids. The trim removed 4 bases at V and 4 bases at J, leaving 5 bases unmatched. Germline loops: CDR1 SGDLS, CDR2 YYNGEE.

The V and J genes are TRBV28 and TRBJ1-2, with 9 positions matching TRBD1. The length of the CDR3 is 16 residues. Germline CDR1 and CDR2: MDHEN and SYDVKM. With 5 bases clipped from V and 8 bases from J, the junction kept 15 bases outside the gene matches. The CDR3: CASSPPRGGQGHGYTF. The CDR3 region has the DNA TGTGCCAGCAGTCCTCCCCGCGGCGGACAGGGGCACGGCTACACCTTC.

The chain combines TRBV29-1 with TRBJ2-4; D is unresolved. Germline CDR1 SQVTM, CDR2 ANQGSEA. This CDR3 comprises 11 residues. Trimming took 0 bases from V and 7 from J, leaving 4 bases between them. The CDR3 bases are TGCAGCGTTGAAGAGGAGAACATTCAGTACTTC. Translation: CSVEEENIQYF.

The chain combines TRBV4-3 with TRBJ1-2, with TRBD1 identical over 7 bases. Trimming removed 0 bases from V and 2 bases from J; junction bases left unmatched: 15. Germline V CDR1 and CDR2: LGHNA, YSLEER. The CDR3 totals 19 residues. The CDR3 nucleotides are TGCGCCAGCAGCCAAGATCTGGGGACAGCCCGAATCGCGAACTATGGCTACACCTTC. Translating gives CASSQDLGTARIANYGYTF.

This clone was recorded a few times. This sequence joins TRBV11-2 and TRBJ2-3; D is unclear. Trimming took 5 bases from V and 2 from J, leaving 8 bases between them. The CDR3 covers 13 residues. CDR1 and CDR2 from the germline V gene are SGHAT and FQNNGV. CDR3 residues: CASSARATDTQYF. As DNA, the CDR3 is TGTGCCAGCAGCGCCCGAGCCACAGATACGCAGTATTTT.

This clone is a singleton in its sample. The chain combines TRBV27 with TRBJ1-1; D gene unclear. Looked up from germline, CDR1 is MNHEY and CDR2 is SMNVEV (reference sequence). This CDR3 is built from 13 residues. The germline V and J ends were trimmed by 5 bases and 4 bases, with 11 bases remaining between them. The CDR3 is CASSTSPVTEAFF. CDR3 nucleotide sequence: TGTGCCAGCAGTACGTCCCCGGTCACTGAAGCTTTCTTT.

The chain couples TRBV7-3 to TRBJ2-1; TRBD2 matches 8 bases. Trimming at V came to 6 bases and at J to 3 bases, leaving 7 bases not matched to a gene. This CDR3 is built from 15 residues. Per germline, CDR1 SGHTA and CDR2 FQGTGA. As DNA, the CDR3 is TGTGCCAGCAGACCAACTAGCGGAGACTACAATGAGCAGTTCTTC. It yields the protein CASRPTSGDYNEQFF.

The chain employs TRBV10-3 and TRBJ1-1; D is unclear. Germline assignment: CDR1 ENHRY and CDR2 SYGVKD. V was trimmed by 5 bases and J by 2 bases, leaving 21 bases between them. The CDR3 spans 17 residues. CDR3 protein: CAISRTEKTYSNTEAFF. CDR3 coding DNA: TGTGCCATCAGTCGAACAGAGAAAACCTACTCAAACACTGAAGCTTTCTTT.

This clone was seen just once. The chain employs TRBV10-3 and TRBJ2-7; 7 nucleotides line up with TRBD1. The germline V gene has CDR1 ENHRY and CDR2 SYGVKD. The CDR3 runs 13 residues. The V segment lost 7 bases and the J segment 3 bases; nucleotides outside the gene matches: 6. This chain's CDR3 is CAITRGLLYEQYF. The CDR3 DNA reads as TGTGCCATCACTAGGGGGCTTCTCTACGAGCAGTACTTC.

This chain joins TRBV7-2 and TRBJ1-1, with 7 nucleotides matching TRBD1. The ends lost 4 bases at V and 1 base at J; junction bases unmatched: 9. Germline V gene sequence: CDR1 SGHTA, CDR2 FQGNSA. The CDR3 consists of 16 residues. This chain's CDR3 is CASSSGPSGGNTEAFF. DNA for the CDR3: TGTGCCAGCAGCTCCGGTCCATCAGGGGGGAACACTGAAGCTTTCTTT.

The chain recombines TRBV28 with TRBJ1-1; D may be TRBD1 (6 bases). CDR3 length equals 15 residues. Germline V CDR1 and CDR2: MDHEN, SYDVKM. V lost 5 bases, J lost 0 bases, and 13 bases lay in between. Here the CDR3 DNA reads TGTGCCAGCAGTCCACATCAGGGGATGAACACTGAAGCTTTCTTT. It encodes CASSPHQGMNTEAFF.

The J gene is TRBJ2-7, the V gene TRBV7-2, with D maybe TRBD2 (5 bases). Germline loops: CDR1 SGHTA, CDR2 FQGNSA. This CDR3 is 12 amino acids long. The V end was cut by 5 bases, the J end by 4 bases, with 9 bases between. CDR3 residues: CASSELGYEQYF. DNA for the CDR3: TGTGCCAGCAGCGAACTAGGTTACGAGCAGTACTTC. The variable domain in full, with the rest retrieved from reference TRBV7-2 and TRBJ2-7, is GAGVSQSPSNKVTEKGKDVELRCDPISGHTALYWYRQSLGQGLEFLIYFQGNSAPDKSGLPSDRFSAERTGGSVSTLTIQRTQQEDSAVYLCASSELGYEQYFGPGTRLTVT.

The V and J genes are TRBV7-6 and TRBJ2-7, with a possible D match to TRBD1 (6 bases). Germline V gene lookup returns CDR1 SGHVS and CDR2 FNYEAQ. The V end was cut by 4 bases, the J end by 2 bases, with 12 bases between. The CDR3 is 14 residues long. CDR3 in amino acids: CASSSRDNTYEQYF. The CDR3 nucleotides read TGTGCCAGCAGCTCCCGGGACAACACCTACGAGCAGTACTTC. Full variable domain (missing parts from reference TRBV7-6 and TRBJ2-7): GAGVSQSPRYKVTKRGQDVALRCDPISGHVSLYWYRQALGQGPEFLTYFNYEAQQDKSGLPNDRFSAERPEGSISTLTIQRTEQRDSAMYRCASSSRDNTYEQYFGPGTRLTVT.

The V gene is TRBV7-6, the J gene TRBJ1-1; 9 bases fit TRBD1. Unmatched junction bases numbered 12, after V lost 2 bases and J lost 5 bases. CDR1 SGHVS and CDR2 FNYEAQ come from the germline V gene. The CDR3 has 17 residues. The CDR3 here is CASSLLGGGQGLTEAFF. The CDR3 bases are TGTGCCAGCAGCTTACTCGGAGGGGGACAGGGTTTAACTGAAGCTTTCTTT.